A selection of T cell receptor beta chains follows, all from one sample in a study of T cells after yellow fever vaccination. TCRdb re-called the 5' RACE reads with MiXCR, one entry per CDR3 protein. Of roughly 310,000 distinct CDR3 sequences in the sample, 8.7% were seen once. The specimen was PBMCs, collected on the day of the first yellow fever vaccination. Source of these receptors: a man aged 18 to 29 who received the YFV17D yellow fever vaccine. The CDR3 runs from the conserved cysteine through the conserved F or W. The order of the fields is CDR3 DNA, CDR3 protein, V gene, J gene, clone size, D gene. D genes are given only for firm matches. Only part of the rows carry a size: once, few, many, or a class if the clone is expanded.

CDR3nt: TGCGCCAGCAGCTTGGAAATCGGGCCCCCTGAAGCTTTCTTT; CDR3aa: CASSLEIGPPEAFF; v_gene: TRBV5-1; j_gene: TRBJ1-1; abundance: few; d_gene: .
CDR3nt: TGCGCCAGCAGCCCCGACCAGTGCTATGGCTACACCTTC; CDR3aa: CASSPDQCYGYTF; v_gene: TRBV4-3; j_gene: TRBJ1-2; abundance: .; d_gene: .
CDR3nt: TGCAGCGCCTCCGGGACAGGCCTGGGCGAGCAGTACTTC; CDR3aa: CSASGTGLGEQYF; v_gene: TRBV29-1; j_gene: TRBJ2-7; abundance: many; d_gene: TRBD1
CDR3nt: TGTGCCAGCAGTTGGGACAGGGGTGGCAATCAGCCCCAGCATTTT; CDR3aa: CASSWDRGGNQPQHF; v_gene: TRBV2; j_gene: TRBJ1-5; abundance: .; d_gene: TRBD1
CDR3nt: TGTGCCAGCAGTTACAGTCTAGGACACACAGATACGCAGTATTTT; CDR3aa: CASSYSLGHTDTQYF; v_gene: TRBV6-5; j_gene: TRBJ2-3; abundance: few; d_gene: .
CDR3nt: TGCGCCAGCAGCCAACTACACCGGGACAGGAGTTCACCCCTCCACTTT; CDR3aa: CASSQLHRDRSSPLHF; v_gene: TRBV4-1; j_gene: TRBJ1-6; abundance: few; d_gene: TRBD1
CDR3nt: TGTGCCACCAGCAGCGACCGGGAGCTGTTTTTT; CDR3aa: CATSSDRELFF; v_gene: TRBV15; j_gene: TRBJ2-2; abundance: .; d_gene: .
CDR3nt: TGTGCCATCCGAGGAGGGGGGAACACTGAAGCTTTCTTT; CDR3aa: CAIRGGGNTEAFF; v_gene: TRBV6-1; j_gene: TRBJ1-1; abundance: .; d_gene: .
CDR3nt: TGTGCCAGCAGTAATACAGGAAACACTGAAGCTTTCTTT; CDR3aa: CASSNTGNTEAFF; v_gene: TRBV6-6; j_gene: TRBJ1-1; abundance: .; d_gene: .
CDR3nt: TGTGCCAGCAGCCCTGGATGGAGGGGTAAATTAGGTCAGCCCCAGCATTTT; CDR3aa: CASSPGWRGKLGQPQHF; v_gene: TRBV7-8; j_gene: TRBJ1-5; abundance: .; d_gene: .
CDR3nt: TGTGCCAGCAGCGTAGACGGGACAGGTGGCTATGGCTACACCTTC; CDR3aa: CASSVDGTGGYGYTF; v_gene: TRBV9; j_gene: TRBJ1-2; abundance: few; d_gene: TRBD1
CDR3nt: TGTGCCAGCAGCCAAGACAGGGGGTGTTGTGAAGCTTTCTTT; CDR3aa: CASSQDRGCCEAFF; v_gene: TRBV3-1; j_gene: TRBJ1-1; abundance: many; d_gene: TRBD1
CDR3nt: TGTGCCAGCAGTCACGAGGGTTCCTATAATTCACCCCTCCACTTT; CDR3aa: CASSHEGSYNSPLHF; v_gene: TRBV12-3/TRBV12-4; j_gene: TRBJ1-6; abundance: few; d_gene: .
CDR3nt: TGTGCCAGCAGCCGCGAAGGTTGGGAAGCGAACACCGGGGAGCTGTTTTTT; CDR3aa: CASSREGWEANTGELFF; v_gene: TRBV5-4; j_gene: TRBJ2-2; abundance: .; d_gene: .
CDR3nt: TGTGCCAGCGGGTCCGGGACTTTAATTTCACCCCTCCACTTT; CDR3aa: CASGSGTLISPLHF; v_gene: TRBV27; j_gene: TRBJ1-6; abundance: few; d_gene: .
CDR3nt: TGTGCCAGCCAACCGGGACAGGGGTTGGAGACCCAGTACTTC; CDR3aa: CASQPGQGLETQYF; v_gene: TRBV11-2; j_gene: TRBJ2-5; abundance: many; d_gene: TRBD1
CDR3nt: TGTGCCAGTAGTATAGGGAGGACTAGCGACGAGCAGTACTTC; CDR3aa: CASSIGRTSDEQYF; v_gene: TRBV19; j_gene: TRBJ2-7; abundance: .; d_gene: TRBD2
CDR3nt: TGTGCCAGCAGTCCGTGGTTGTATGGCTACACCTTC; CDR3aa: CASSPWLYGYTF; v_gene: TRBV12-3/TRBV12-4; j_gene: TRBJ1-2; abundance: many; d_gene: .
CDR3nt: TGCAGTGCCCCCAGGACAGGGCTTGGGTCCTACAATGAGCAGTTCTTC; CDR3aa: CSAPRTGLGSYNEQFF; v_gene: TRBV20-1; j_gene: TRBJ2-1; abundance: many; d_gene: TRBD1
CDR3nt: TGTGCCAGCAGCGGACAGGGGCCGTACGCTTTCTTT; CDR3aa: CASSGQGPYAFF; v_gene: TRBV9; j_gene: TRBJ1-1; abundance: few; d_gene: TRBD1
CDR3nt: TGTGCCAGCAGCAAAGAGGACTATGGCTACACCTTC; CDR3aa: CASSKEDYGYTF; v_gene: TRBV7-9; j_gene: TRBJ1-2; abundance: .; d_gene: .
CDR3nt: TGTGCCAGCACCGGGGGAAACACCATATATTTT; CDR3aa: CASTGGNTIYF; v_gene: TRBV28; j_gene: TRBJ1-3; abundance: .; d_gene: .
CDR3nt: TGTGCCAGCAGCTCTGCGGGGAAGGGTGAAAAACTGTTTTTT; CDR3aa: CASSSAGKGEKLFF; v_gene: TRBV5-4; j_gene: TRBJ1-4; abundance: .; d_gene: .
CDR3nt: TGTGCCAGCAGCTTGGGGGGACTAGCGGGGACGGAGACCCAGTACTTC; CDR3aa: CASSLGGLAGTETQYF; v_gene: TRBV7-3; j_gene: TRBJ2-5; abundance: .; d_gene: TRBD2
CDR3nt: TGTGCCAGCACCCCTCCCACGACAGCCGTCTATGGCTACACCTTC; CDR3aa: CASTPPTTAVYGYTF; v_gene: TRBV7-2; j_gene: TRBJ1-2; abundance: many; d_gene: .
CDR3nt: TGCGCCAGCAGGCCACAGGGGGTCACTGAAGCTTTCTTT; CDR3aa: CASRPQGVTEAFF; v_gene: TRBV4-1; j_gene: TRBJ1-1; abundance: .; d_gene: TRBD1
CDR3nt: TGTGCCAGCACGGACGGGACAGGGGATTACAATGAGCAGTTCTTC; CDR3aa: CASTDGTGDYNEQFF; v_gene: TRBV12-3/TRBV12-4; j_gene: TRBJ2-1; abundance: many; d_gene: TRBD1
CDR3nt: TGTGCCAGCTCACCACCTGCGGACAGGGGGCCCAAGCAGTACTTC; CDR3aa: CASSPPADRGPKQYF; v_gene: TRBV18; j_gene: TRBJ2-7; abundance: .; d_gene: TRBD1
CDR3nt: TGCGCCAGCAGCCAAGATAGAGGCAGGGCGGCCGCTAATGAAAAACTGTTTTTT; CDR3aa: CASSQDRGRAAANEKLFF; v_gene: TRBV4-1; j_gene: TRBJ1-4; abundance: few; d_gene: .
CDR3nt: TGTGCCAGCAGCTCCGGGACAGGGGGCTTGGAGACCCAGTACTTC; CDR3aa: CASSSGTGGLETQYF; v_gene: TRBV7-9; j_gene: TRBJ2-5; abundance: .; d_gene: TRBD1
CDR3nt: TGCGCCAGCAGCCAAGAGTACATCGGAAACACCATATATTTT; CDR3aa: CASSQEYIGNTIYF; v_gene: TRBV4-3; j_gene: TRBJ1-3; abundance: .; d_gene: .
CDR3nt: TGCGCCAGCAGCTTTGGGGGGCTTGTCACAGATACGCAGTATTTT; CDR3aa: CASSFGGLVTDTQYF; v_gene: TRBV5-1; j_gene: TRBJ2-3; abundance: many; d_gene: .
CDR3nt: TGTGCCAGCAGTTACATCTACACTGAAGCTTTCTTT; CDR3aa: CASSYIYTEAFF; v_gene: TRBV6-2/TRBV6-3; j_gene: TRBJ1-1; abundance: .; d_gene: .
CDR3nt: TGCAGTGCAGACGGGGGGGACTTCTCCCAGCCCCAGCATTTT; CDR3aa: CSADGGDFSQPQHF; v_gene: TRBV20-1; j_gene: TRBJ1-5; abundance: few; d_gene: .
CDR3nt: TGTGCCAGCAGTTTAGACGGGGTCCGTCAGCCCCAGCATTTT; CDR3aa: CASSLDGVRQPQHF; v_gene: TRBV12-3/TRBV12-4; j_gene: TRBJ1-5; abundance: .; d_gene: .
CDR3nt: TGTGCCAGCAGTCCGACAGGCTTTATGAACACTGAAGCTTTCTTT; CDR3aa: CASSPTGFMNTEAFF; v_gene: TRBV28; j_gene: TRBJ1-1; abundance: .; d_gene: .
CDR3nt: TGTGCCAGCAGCCCCCTCCGAGCGGGGGGATACAATGAGCAGTTCTTC; CDR3aa: CASSPLRAGGYNEQFF; v_gene: TRBV9; j_gene: TRBJ2-1; abundance: .; d_gene: TRBD2
CDR3nt: TGCGCCAGCATTCGGTCAGTCAGGGGGGATCAGCCCCAGCATTTT; CDR3aa: CASIRSVRGDQPQHF; v_gene: TRBV4-1; j_gene: TRBJ1-5; abundance: .; d_gene: TRBD1
CDR3nt: TGTGCCAGCAGCGGGCCCTTCGACAGTATGAACACTGAAGCTTTCTTT; CDR3aa: CASSGPFDSMNTEAFF; v_gene: TRBV9; j_gene: TRBJ1-1; abundance: few; d_gene: .
CDR3nt: TGTGCCAGTACCAGGGTTAGAAACACCATATATTTT; CDR3aa: CASTRVRNTIYF; v_gene: TRBV19; j_gene: TRBJ1-3; abundance: .; d_gene: .
CDR3nt: TGTGCCATCTCCCAGATCGGCGGGGGCCACACTAACGCCGGGGAGCTGTTTTTT; CDR3aa: CAISQIGGGHTNAGELFF; v_gene: TRBV7-2; j_gene: TRBJ2-2; abundance: many; d_gene: .
CDR3nt: TGTGCCAGCTCACCACCGACAAGGGCGGGAGGCTACACCTTC; CDR3aa: CASSPPTRAGGYTF; v_gene: TRBV18; j_gene: TRBJ1-2; abundance: few; d_gene: .
CDR3nt: TGTGCCAGCAGCCTAAACCCGCGCGGGGGGGGCCGGAGTGAGCAGTTCTTC; CDR3aa: CASSLNPRGGGRSEQFF; v_gene: TRBV7-2; j_gene: TRBJ2-1; abundance: .; d_gene: TRBD2
CDR3nt: TGCGCCAGCAGCCGAGCCCCCAGCGGGGGCCGAATCCAAGAGACCCAGTACTTC; CDR3aa: CASSRAPSGGRIQETQYF; v_gene: TRBV4-3; j_gene: TRBJ2-5; abundance: .; d_gene: TRBD2
CDR3nt: TGTGCCAGCGGGGACCTTCAGCAGACCCAGTACTTC; CDR3aa: CASGDLQQTQYF; v_gene: TRBV2; j_gene: TRBJ2-5; abundance: .; d_gene: .
CDR3nt: TGCGCCAGCAGCCGGGACAGGGAAAACATTCAGTACTTC; CDR3aa: CASSRDRENIQYF; v_gene: TRBV4-3; j_gene: TRBJ2-4; abundance: many; d_gene: TRBD1
CDR3nt: TGTGCCAGCAGTTTGAGGAAGACCCAGTACTTC; CDR3aa: CASSLRKTQYF; v_gene: TRBV12-3/TRBV12-4; j_gene: TRBJ2-5; abundance: .; d_gene: .
CDR3nt: TGCGCCAGCAGCTTGGGGAGAGGGGCAGGAGGCGATACGCAGTATTTT; CDR3aa: CASSLGRGAGGDTQYF; v_gene: TRBV5-1; j_gene: TRBJ2-3; abundance: few; d_gene: .
CDR3nt: TGTGCCAGCAGTTTTATGGGGGGCGTCTATGGCTACACCTTC; CDR3aa: CASSFMGGVYGYTF; v_gene: TRBV12-3/TRBV12-4; j_gene: TRBJ1-2; abundance: many; d_gene: .
CDR3nt: TGTGCCAGCAGTCTGGACAGGGGAACATACAATGAGCAGTTCTTC; CDR3aa: CASSLDRGTYNEQFF; v_gene: TRBV12-3/TRBV12-4; j_gene: TRBJ2-1; abundance: many; d_gene: TRBD1
CDR3nt: TGTGCCAGCAGTGGGTTCGAGCAAGAGACCCAGTACTTC; CDR3aa: CASSGFEQETQYF; v_gene: TRBV6-6; j_gene: TRBJ2-5; abundance: few; d_gene: .
CDR3nt: TGTGCCAGCAGCTCCTCCAGAGCCCCGCTCCGGGACAGGGGGGTAGTGGAGCTGTTTTTT; CDR3aa: CASSSSRAPLRDRGVVELFF; v_gene: TRBV7-9; j_gene: TRBJ2-2; abundance: few; d_gene: TRBD1
CDR3nt: TGCAGTGCTAGTCCCTGGACAGCGGGGTACACTGAAGCTTTCTTT; CDR3aa: CSASPWTAGYTEAFF; v_gene: TRBV20-1; j_gene: TRBJ1-1; abundance: .; d_gene: .
CDR3nt: TGTGCCAGCAGTAATAGTCCTGGGGCCAACGTCCTGACTTTC; CDR3aa: CASSNSPGANVLTF; v_gene: TRBV6-1; j_gene: TRBJ2-6; abundance: .; d_gene: .
CDR3nt: TGTGCCAGCAGCGTCGGGGGGGATAATTCACCCCTCCACTTT; CDR3aa: CASSVGGDNSPLHF; v_gene: TRBV9; j_gene: TRBJ1-6; abundance: many; d_gene: .